These 7 T cell receptor beta chains share one sample of origin, sequenced in a study of blood T cell repertoires in COVID-19. Measured with immunoSEQ multiplex PCR; TCRdb has only the in-frame clones, and not every one. The data hold 400,000 or so clones, with approximately 85% observed a single time. The sequencing input was PBMCs or T cells enriched from blood (not recorded which). These receptors all come from a woman aged 40 to 50 with acute COVID-19.

CDR3 in DNA: TGTGCCACCACAACAGGGTTCAGATTGGGTACGCAGTATTTT. It encodes CATTTGFRLGTQYF. The V gene is TRBV15, the J gene TRBJ2-3; tentatively, D is TRBD1 (6 bases). Germline V gene sequence: CDR1 LNHNV, CDR2 YYDKDF (reference sequence). The CDR3 length is 14 residues. V lost 7 bases and J lost 8, with 19 bases in between.

This chain links TRBV11-3 with TRBJ2-7; maybe TRBD2 (6 bases). The CDR3 has 12 residues. The ends were cut back, 0 bases at V and 7 bases at J, with 7 bases in the middle. Germline V gene lookup returns CDR1 SGHNT and CDR2 YENEEA. The CDR3 DNA sequence: TGTGCCAGCAGCTTAGAGGGAGGTGAGCAGTACTTC. Protein sequence: CASSLEGGEQYF.

As to this clone: Other DNA sequences in this sample translate to the same CDR3. The gene calls are TRBV9 and TRBJ1-1; D might be TRBD1 (6 bases). Germline assignment: CDR1 SGDLS and CDR2 YYNGEE. The CDR3 contains 13 residues. Trimming left V 2 bases short and J 2 bases short, with 7 bases between. CDR3 coding DNA: TGTGCCAGCAGCGTGGACAGCAACACTGAAGCTTTCTTT. Its protein is CASSVDSNTEAFF.

The chain uses TRBV29-1 and TRBJ1-2; 9 bases line up with TRBD1. V was pared by 4 bases and J by 4 bases, with 4 bases of the junction left unmatched. CDR3 length: 13 residues. Germline V lookup: CDR1 SQVTM, CDR2 ANQGSEA. The CDR3 loop is CSVAGQGSYGYTF. The CDR3 coding sequence is TGCAGCGTTGCGGGACAGGGCAGCTATGGCTACACCTTC. Based on the CDR3 plus reference TRBV29-1 and TRBJ1-2, the full variable domain is SAVISQKPSRDICQRGTSLTIQCQVDSQVTMMFWYRQQPGQSLTLIATANQGSEATYESGFVIDKFPISRPNLTFSTLTVSNMSPEDSSIYLCSVAGQGSYGYTFGSGTRLTVV.

J is TRBJ1-1 and V is TRBV6-5; D is undetermined. This CDR3 is built from 13 residues. V was shortened by 5 bases and J by 2 bases, with 9 bases between the two germline ends. Per germline, CDR1 MNHEY and CDR2 SVGAGI. The CDR3 spells CASSLEGNTEAFF. DNA for the CDR3: TGTGCCAGCAGTCTGGAGGGAAACACTGAAGCTTTCTTT.

This chain connects TRBV11-3 to TRBJ2-3; the D gene is possibly TRBD2 (5 bases). The CDR3 contains 14 residues. CDR1 is SGHNT, CDR2 YENEEA, per germline. The germline V and J ends were trimmed by 4 bases and 4 bases, with 12 bases remaining between them. The CDR3 sequence: CASSYGRGSDTQYF. The DNA of the CDR3 is TGTGCCAGCAGCTACGGCCGAGGGTCAGATACGCAGTATTTT. The variable domain in full, with the rest retrieved from reference TRBV11-3 and TRBJ2-3, is EAGVVQSPRYKIIEKKQPVAFWCNPISGHNTLYWYLQNLGQGPELLIRYENEEAVDDSQLPKDRFSAERLKGVDSTLKIQPAELGDSAVYLCASSYGRGSDTQYFGPGTRLTVL.

V and J are TRBV29-1 and TRBJ2-1; possibly TRBD2 for D (5 bases). V shed 1 base and J shed 0 bases, with 13 bases lying between them. Germline V lookup: CDR1 SQVTM, CDR2 ANQGSEA. The CDR3 contains 16 residues. CDR3 coding DNA: TGCAGCGTTGAAGCCTTTTTAGGGAGCTCCTACAATGAGCAGTTCTTC. The encoded protein is CSVEAFLGSSYNEQFF.